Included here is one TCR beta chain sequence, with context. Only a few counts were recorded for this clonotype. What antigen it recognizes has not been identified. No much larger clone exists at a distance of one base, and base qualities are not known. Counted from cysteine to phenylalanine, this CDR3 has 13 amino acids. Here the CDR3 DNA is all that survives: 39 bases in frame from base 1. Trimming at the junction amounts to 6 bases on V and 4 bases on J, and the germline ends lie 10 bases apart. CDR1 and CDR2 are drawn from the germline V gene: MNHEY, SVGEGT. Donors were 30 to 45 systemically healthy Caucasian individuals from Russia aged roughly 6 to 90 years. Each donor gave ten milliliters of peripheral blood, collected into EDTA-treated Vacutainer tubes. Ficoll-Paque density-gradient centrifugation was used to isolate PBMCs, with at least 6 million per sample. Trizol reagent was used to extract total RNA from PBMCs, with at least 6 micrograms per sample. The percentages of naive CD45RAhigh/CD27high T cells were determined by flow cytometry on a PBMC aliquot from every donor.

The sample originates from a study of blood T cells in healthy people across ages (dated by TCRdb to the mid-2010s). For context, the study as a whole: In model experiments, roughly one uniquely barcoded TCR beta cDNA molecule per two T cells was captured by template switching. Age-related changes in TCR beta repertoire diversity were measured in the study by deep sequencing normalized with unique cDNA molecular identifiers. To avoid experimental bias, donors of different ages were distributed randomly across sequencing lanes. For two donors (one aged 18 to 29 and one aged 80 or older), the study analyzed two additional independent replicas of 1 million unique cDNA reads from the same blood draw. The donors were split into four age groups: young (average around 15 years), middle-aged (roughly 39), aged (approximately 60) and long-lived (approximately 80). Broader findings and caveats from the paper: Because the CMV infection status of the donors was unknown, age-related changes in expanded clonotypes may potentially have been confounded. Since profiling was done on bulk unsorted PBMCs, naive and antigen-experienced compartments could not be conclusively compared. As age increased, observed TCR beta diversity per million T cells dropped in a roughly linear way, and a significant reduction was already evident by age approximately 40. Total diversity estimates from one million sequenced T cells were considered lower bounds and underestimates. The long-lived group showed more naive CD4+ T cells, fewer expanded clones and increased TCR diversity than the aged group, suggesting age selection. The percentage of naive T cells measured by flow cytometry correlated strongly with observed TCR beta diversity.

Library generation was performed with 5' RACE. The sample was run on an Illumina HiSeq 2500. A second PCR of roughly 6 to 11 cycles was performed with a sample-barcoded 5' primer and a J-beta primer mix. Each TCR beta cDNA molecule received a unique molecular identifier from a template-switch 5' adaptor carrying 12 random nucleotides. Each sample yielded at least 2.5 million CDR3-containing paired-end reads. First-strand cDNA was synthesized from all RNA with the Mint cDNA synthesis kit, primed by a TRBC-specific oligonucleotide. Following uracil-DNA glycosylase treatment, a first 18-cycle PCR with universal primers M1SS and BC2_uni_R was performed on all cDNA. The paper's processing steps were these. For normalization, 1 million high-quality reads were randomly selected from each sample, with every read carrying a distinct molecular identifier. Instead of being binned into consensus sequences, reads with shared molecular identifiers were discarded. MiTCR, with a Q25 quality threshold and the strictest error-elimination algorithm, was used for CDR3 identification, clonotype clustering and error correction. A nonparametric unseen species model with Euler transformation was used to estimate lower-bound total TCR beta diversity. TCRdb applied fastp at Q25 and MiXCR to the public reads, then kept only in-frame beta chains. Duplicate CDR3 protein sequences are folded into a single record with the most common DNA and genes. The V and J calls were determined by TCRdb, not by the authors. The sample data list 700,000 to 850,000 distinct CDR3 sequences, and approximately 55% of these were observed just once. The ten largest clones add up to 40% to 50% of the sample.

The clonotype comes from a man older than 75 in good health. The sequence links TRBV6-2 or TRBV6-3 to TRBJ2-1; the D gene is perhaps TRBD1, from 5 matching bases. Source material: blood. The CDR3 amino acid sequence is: CASRDIAYNEQFF. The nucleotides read TGTGCCAGCAGGGACATAGCTTACAATGAGCAGTTCTTC.